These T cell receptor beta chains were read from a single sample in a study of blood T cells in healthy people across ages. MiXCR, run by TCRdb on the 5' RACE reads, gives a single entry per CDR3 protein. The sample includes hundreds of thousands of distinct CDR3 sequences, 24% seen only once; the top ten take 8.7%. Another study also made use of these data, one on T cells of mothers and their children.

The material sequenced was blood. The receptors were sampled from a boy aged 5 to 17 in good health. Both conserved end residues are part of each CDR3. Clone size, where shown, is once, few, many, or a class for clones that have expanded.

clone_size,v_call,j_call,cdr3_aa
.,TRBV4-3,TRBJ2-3,CASSHVLAGGADTQYF
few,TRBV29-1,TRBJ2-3,CSAPRLSTDTQYF
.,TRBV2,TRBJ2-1,CASGTGGGYNEQFF
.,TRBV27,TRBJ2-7,CASRELGLAGGSYEQYF
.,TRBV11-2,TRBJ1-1,CASSPNTYTEAFF
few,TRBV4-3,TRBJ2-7,CASSQGLGSSYEQYF
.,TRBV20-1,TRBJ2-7,CSAHQGNRGRYEQYF
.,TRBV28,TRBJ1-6,CASSSLGTAYNSPLHF
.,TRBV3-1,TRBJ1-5,CASSQGTENNQPQHF
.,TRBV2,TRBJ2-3,CASSDGGADTQYF
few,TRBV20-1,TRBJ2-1,CSAREQGTRSNEQFF
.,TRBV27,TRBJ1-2,CGSSGTQGYGYTF
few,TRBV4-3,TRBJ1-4,CASSHAYNEKLFF
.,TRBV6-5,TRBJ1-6,CASTPRDNSPLHF
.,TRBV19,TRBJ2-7,CASSLLAGRSYEQYF
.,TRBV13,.,CASSSPDRGPYEQYF
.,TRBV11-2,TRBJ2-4,CASSLVGRRGPNIQYF
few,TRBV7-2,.,CASSLQRIQAGLHEQYF
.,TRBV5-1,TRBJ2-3,CASSLSGLGTDTQYF
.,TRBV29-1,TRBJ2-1,CSVEDWGESGWGFF
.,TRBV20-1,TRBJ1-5,CSGSGGNQPQHF
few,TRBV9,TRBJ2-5,CASNRDREETQYF
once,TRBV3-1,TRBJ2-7,CASSQVLTRRATYEQYF
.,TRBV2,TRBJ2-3,CASTVVSTDTQYF
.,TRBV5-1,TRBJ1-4,CASSLAGAEEKLVF
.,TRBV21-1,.,CASRVVKGVQETQYF
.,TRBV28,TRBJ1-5,CASSHRLGGNQPQHF
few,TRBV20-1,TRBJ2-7,CSAPGPTGLEQYF
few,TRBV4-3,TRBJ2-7,CASSQEGRGGGPFDEQYF
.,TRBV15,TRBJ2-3,CATSSRTGTDTQYF
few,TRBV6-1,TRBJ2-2,CASSETPVRLAGGPAYNTGELFF
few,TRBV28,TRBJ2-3,CASSTSGGGGTDTQYF